Below, 28 T cell receptor beta chains from the same sample are listed, as sequenced in a study of T-cell memory formation after mild COVID-19. A single record per CDR3 protein comes from TCRdb applying MiXCR to the 5' RACE reads. The table records about 180,000 distinct CDR3 sequences, approximately 16% of them present only once. Source material: PBMCs or a T cell subset sorted from them (not recorded which). The receptors here all came from an adult woman who had mild COVID-19 (a few samples of this study predate the infection). Cell type and time point are not known.

The chain carries TRBV30 and TRBJ1-1, with 8 bases lining up with TRBD1. J lost 1 base, V lost 7 bases, and 2 bases had no gene match. Germline V gene sequence: CDR1 GTSNPN, CDR2 SVGIG (reference sequence). This CDR3 region has 12 residues. CDR3 nucleotides: TGTGCCTCCGACAGGGGGAACACTGAAGCTTTCTTT. It encodes CASDRGNTEAFF.

This chain connects TRBV6-5 to TRBJ2-7, with TRBD1 as a possible D gene (5 bases). Germline CDR1 reads MNHEY; CDR2 reads SVGAGI. The CDR3 contains 11 residues. With 6 bases removed from V and 6 bases from J, the gap between germline ends came to 9 bases. In nucleotides, the CDR3 is TGTGCCAGCAGCCAGGGCCGCGAGCAGTACTTC. Residues: CASSQGREQYF.

This clonotype was found a few times. The chain joins TRBV20-1 to TRBJ2-5; tentative D call: TRBD2 (6 bases). There are 14 residues in the CDR3. V lost 6 bases, J lost 5 bases, and 19 bases lay in between. From germline, CDR1 is DFQATT and CDR2 SNEGSKA (reference sequence). As DNA, the CDR3 is TGCAGTGCCCCCACAGGTGGAGGGCGGGAGACCCAGTACTTC. Translation: CSAPTGGGRETQYF.

The chain couples TRBV4-2 to TRBJ1-4; the match to TRBD1 covers 8 bases. The V gene end was trimmed by 2 bases and the J gene end by 6 bases; junction bases not matched to a gene: 2. The CDR3 totals 14 residues. CDR1 and CDR2 from the germline V gene are LGHNA and YNFKEQ. Written as DNA, the CDR3 is TGTGCCAGCAGCCAAAGGACAGGGCATGAAAAACTGTTTTTT. Translating it yields CASSQRTGHEKLFF.

The chain employs TRBV28 and TRBJ2-1; TRBD1 matches 8 bases. The CDR3 consists of 15 residues. CDR1 and CDR2 from the germline V gene are MDHEN and SYDVKM. The trim removed 6 bases at V and 3 bases at J, leaving 7 bases unmatched. CDR3 sequence reads: CASRGDRGIYNEQFF. The CDR3 DNA reads TGTGCCAGCAGGGGCGACAGGGGCATCTACAATGAGCAGTTCTTC.

The gene calls are TRBV7-9 and TRBJ1-1; D is ambiguous. This CDR3 is built from 13 residues. V was trimmed by 10 bases and J by 0 bases, leaving 12 bases between them. Germline CDR1 is SEHNR and CDR2 is FQNEAQ (reference sequence). The CDR3 DNA reads TGTGCCACGCTTCAACTTCTGAACACTGAAGCTTTCTTT. This codes for CATLQLLNTEAFF. The full variable domain, its missing parts supplied by reference TRBV7-9 and TRBJ1-1, is DTGVSQNPRHKITKRGQNVTFRCDPISEHNRLYWYRQTLGQGPEFLTYFQNEAQLEKSRLLSDRFSAERPKGSFSTLEIQRTEQGDSAMYLCATLQLLNTEAFFGQGTRLTVV.

The V gene is TRBV12-3 or TRBV12-4, the J gene TRBJ2-2, with D hard to call. V lost 6 bases and J 5 bases, leaving 7 bases between the germline ends. CDR3 length: 12 residues. The CDR3 DNA follows: TGTGCCAGCAGCCTCCTGACCGGGGAGCTGTTTTTT. Translating gives CASSLLTGELFF.

Comments on this clonotype: The DNA is left out, because the CDR3 cannot be placed on it with certainty; the CDR3 is given as TCRdb lists it. The chain uses TRBV5-1 and TRBJ2-1. Looked up from germline, CDR1 is SGHRS and CDR2 is YFSETQ. The CDR3 comprises 14 residues, both ends counted. The CDR3 sequence is CASSTSVTANEQFF.

The rearrangement links TRBV5-1 to TRBJ1-2; 11 bases agree with TRBD1. Germline V CDR1 and CDR2: SGHRS, YFSETQ. Trimming removed 7 bases from V and 2 bases from J; junction bases left unmatched: 4. This CDR3 has 14 residues. The CDR3 DNA is TGCGCCAGCTATGGACAGGGGGCGAACTATGGCTACACCTTC. Translating it yields CASYGQGANYGYTF.

V and J are TRBV29-1 and TRBJ1-2, with 7 bases fitting TRBD1. The CDR3 sequence is 16 residues long. Germline assignment: CDR1 SQVTM and CDR2 ANQGSEA. J was trimmed by 0 bases and V by 1 base; bases with no gene match: 8. CDR3 nucleotide sequence: TGCAGCGTTGAAGTTAGGGGACAGATTCCTAACTATGGCTACACCTTC. It is translated as CSVEVRGQIPNYGYTF.

This clonotype has more than one count but fewer than ten. This chain uses TRBV6-2 or TRBV6-3 with TRBJ1-2; 8 bases line up with TRBD1. Losses at the gene ends were 4 bases for V and 5 bases for J; bases not matched to a gene: 6. The V gene's germline CDR1 is MNHEY and CDR2 SVGEGT. This CDR3 comprises 14 residues. The CDR3 reads CASSSPGTGYGYTF. CDR3 coding DNA: TGTGCCAGCAGTTCCCCCGGGACAGGATATGGCTACACCTTC.

This clonotype was counted many times. The chain has TRBV12-3 or TRBV12-4 and TRBJ2-5; D not resolved. The CDR3 has 14 residues. V gave up 4 bases and J gave up 3 bases, with 12 bases separating them. The CDR3 loop is CASSSRAMEETQYF. CDR3 nucleotides: TGTGCCAGCAGTTCTAGAGCCATGGAAGAGACCCAGTACTTC.

V is TRBV7-2 and J is TRBJ1-2, with D tentatively TRBD1 (5 bases). The CDR3 covers 15 residues. V was pared by 2 bases and J by 4 bases, with 14 bases between. In germline, CDR1 is SGHTA, CDR2 FQGNSA. CDR3 DNA sequence: TGTGCCAGCAGCTTAAACTGGGACGGCCTCTATGGCTACACCTTC. It encodes CASSLNWDGLYGYTF. Variable domain in full (rest from reference TRBV7-2 and TRBJ1-2): GAGVSQSPSNKVTEKGKDVELRCDPISGHTALYWYRQSLGQGLEFLIYFQGNSAPDKSGLPSDRFSAERTGGSVSTLTIQRTQQEDSAVYLCASSLNWDGLYGYTFGSGTRLTVV.

The chain recombines TRBV5-1 with TRBJ2-1; no clear D. V was trimmed by 0 bases and J by 6 bases, leaving 10 bases between them. The CDR3 contains 14 residues. Germline V gives CDR1 SGHRS, CDR2 YFSETQ. The CDR3 sequence is CASSLDVVGNEQFF. DNA of the CDR3: TGCGCCAGCAGCTTGGATGTTGTGGGCAATGAGCAGTTCTTC.

The CDR3 region has the DNA TGTGCCATCAGTGATCCTACCCGGGACAGCGGCAAAGAGACCCAGTACTTC. It translates to CAISDPTRDSGKETQYF. J is TRBJ2-5 and V is TRBV10-3; 7 bases align to TRBD1. V gave up 3 bases and J gave up 3 bases; unmatched junction bases: 13. The CDR3 runs 17 residues. CDR1 and CDR2 from the germline V gene are ENHRY and SYGVKD.

This clonotype appeared many times. The chain recombines TRBV9 with TRBJ2-3, with 8 bases matching TRBD1. Germline CDR1 reads SGDLS; CDR2 reads YYNGEE. Trimming at V came to 0 bases and at J to 2 bases, leaving 2 bases not matched to a gene. There are 15 residues in the CDR3. This chain's CDR3 is CASSVGTGPTDTQYF. The CDR3 DNA follows: TGTGCCAGCAGCGTAGGGACAGGGCCCACAGATACGCAGTATTTT.

This clonotype showed up just a few times. The chain couples TRBV20-1 to TRBJ2-1, with 12 bases matching TRBD2. The CDR3 is made up of 16 amino acids. Germline assignment: CDR1 DFQATT and CDR2 SNEGSKA (reference sequence). J was trimmed by 4 bases and V by 5 bases; bases with no gene match: 9. The CDR3 DNA sequence: TGCAGTGCTGAGACTAGCGGGGGAAGCCGTTACAATGAGCAGTTCTTC. Encoded protein: CSAETSGGSRYNEQFF.

This clonotype has only a few counts. This sequence joins TRBV5-1 and TRBJ1-1, with a weak D call TRBD1 (6 bases). The CDR3 loop spans 14 amino acids. The ends were cut back, 2 bases at V and 7 bases at J, with 15 bases in the middle. CDR1 and CDR2 from the germline V gene are SGHRS and YFSETQ. In DNA, the CDR3 is TGCGCCAGCAGCTTACCAGGGGCGGTAGTTGAAGCTTTCTTT. The encoded protein is CASSLPGAVVEAFF.

The V call is TRBV11-2, the J call TRBJ2-7; the D is unclear. Germline-derived CDR1 and CDR2 are SGHAT and FQNNGV. Trimming pared 1 base from V and 0 bases from J, leaving 7 bases between. This CDR3 has 14 residues. CDR3 DNA: TGTGCCAGCAGCTTAGTGGCCACCTCCTACGAGCAGTACTTC. As protein: CASSLVATSYEQYF.

This CDR3 reads CAIRPTRANTGELFF. Written as DNA, the CDR3 is TGTGCCATTCGACCTACGCGAGCGAACACCGGGGAGCTGTTTTTT. The chain recombines TRBV6-5 with TRBJ2-2, with D hard to call. Germline V gene sequence: CDR1 MNHEY, CDR2 SVGAGI. The V gene lost 10 bases and the J gene lost 0 bases, with 15 bases spanning the gap. The CDR3 has 15 residues.

Only a few counts were recorded for this clonotype. The genes are TRBV11-2 and TRBJ2-4; 7 bases agree with TRBD1. Germline assignment: CDR1 SGHAT and CDR2 FQNNGV. The CDR3 has 14 residues. V lost 6 bases and J lost 7; bases outside the gene matches: 9. CDR3 amino acids: CASSPTGWENIQYF. The CDR3 DNA reads TGTGCCAGCAGTCCGACAGGGTGGGAGAACATTCAGTACTTC.

This clonotype was counted only a few times. The chain combines TRBV6-2 or TRBV6-3 with TRBJ1-4; unclear D gene. CDR1 and CDR2 (germline): MNHEY, SVGEGT. There are 11 residues in the CDR3. V lost 5 bases, J lost 8 bases, and 6 bases lay in between. Written as DNA, the CDR3 is TGTGCCAGCAGTGCAAGGGAAAAACTGTTTTTT. Translated: CASSAREKLFF.

The V gene is TRBV7-2, the J gene TRBJ1-2; D unclear. The CDR3 contains 14 residues. Trimming took 1 base from V and 4 from J, leaving 10 bases between them. Germline V gene sequence: CDR1 SGHTA, CDR2 FQGNSA. CDR3 sequence reads: CASSLGAASYGYTF. Written as DNA, the CDR3 is TGTGCCAGCAGCTTAGGGGCAGCTAGCTATGGCTACACCTTC.

This chain joins TRBV7-9 and TRBJ2-7; maybe TRBD2 (6 bases). The germline V gene has CDR1 SEHNR and CDR2 FQNEAQ (reference sequence). V lost 3 bases and J lost 3, with 12 bases in between. There are 14 residues in the CDR3. The chain's CDR3 is CASSLQGGFYEQYF. The CDR3 DNA follows: TGTGCCAGCAGCTTGCAGGGAGGCTTCTACGAGCAGTACTTC.

In DNA form, the CDR3 reads TGTGCCAGCAGTTCCAGCATGAACACTGAAGCTTTCTTT. Translating it yields CASSSSMNTEAFF. The rearrangement uses TRBV12-3 or TRBV12-4 and TRBJ1-1; D gene uncertain. The V end was cut by 4 bases, the J end by 0 bases, with 6 bases between. There are 13 residues in the CDR3.

This clonotype was found many times. The chain employs TRBV4-2 and TRBJ2-1; 9 nucleotides agree with TRBD2. V lost 0 bases, J lost 4 bases, and 1 base stayed unmatched. CDR1 and CDR2 from the germline V gene are LGHNA and YNFKEQ. The CDR3 has 15 amino acids. The CDR3 nucleotides are TGTGCCAGCAGCCAAGACCTAGCGGGGTACAATGAGCAGTTCTTC. Its protein product is CASSQDLAGYNEQFF.

The chain has TRBV20-1 and TRBJ2-3; 8 positions match TRBD2. The CDR3 has 14 amino acids. V shed 5 bases, J shed 4 bases, and the junction held 8 bases outside the gene matches. Germline loops: CDR1 DFQATT, CDR2 SNEGSKA (reference sequence). The CDR3 DNA reads as TGCAGTGCTGTACGTAGCGGGATGCCAGATACGCAGTATTTT. This sequence encodes CSAVRSGMPDTQYF.

The V gene is TRBV9, the J gene TRBJ2-5; D may be TRBD1 (6 bases). This CDR3 comprises 14 residues. Germline V gene data show CDR1 as SGDLS and CDR2 as YYNGEE. V lost 4 bases, J lost 1 base, and 11 bases lay in between. CDR3 in DNA: TGTGCCAGCAGCTTCAGGGGATCCCAAGAGACCCAGTACTTC. Residues: CASSFRGSQETQYF.